This T cell receptor (beta chain) derives from a study of cytomegalovirus exposure and HLA in healthy donors. Germline loops: CDR1 MNHNS, CDR2 SASEGT. The CDR3 totals 18 residues. V gave up 2 bases and J gave up 2 bases; unmatched junction bases: 12. Worth noting for this clone: What it binds is unknown.

Produced via immunoSEQ multiplex PCR; TCRdb's table is partial and in-frame only. The table lists tens of thousands of clones, approximately 90% of them singletons. Study observations and caveats: Specificity for CMV antigens was confirmed in vitro for a few of the CMV-associated chains. The TCR clusters that emerged in the first cohort tended, a later analysis found, to co-occur in the 120 or so validation repertoires. Investigators reported approximately 170 TCR beta chains as tied to cytomegalovirus.

Sequencing was carried out using PBMCs. The source of this sequence is a man between 18 and 35 years old in good health and CMV-seronegative. This chain links TRBV6-1 with TRBJ2-7; 10 bases fit TRBD2. CDR3 residues: CASSEWASGRGVTYEQYF. The DNA of the CDR3 is TGTGCCAGCAGTGAATGGGCTAGCGGGAGAGGGGTAACCTACGAGCAGTACTTC.